The 2 T cell receptor beta chains below come from one sample, sequenced in a study of T cell responses to AZD1222 COVID-19 vaccine. The assay was immunoSEQ multiplex PCR, and TCRdb's table has in-frame clones only and misses some. Of 160,000 or so clones in the sample, roughly 92% were seen once. This specimen was peripheral blood, taken on day 0 of AZD1222 vaccination. These receptors came from an adult in good health.

The chain uses TRBV30 and TRBJ2-1, with 11 bases identical to TRBD1. Per the germline V gene, CDR1 is GTSNPN and CDR2 is SVGIG (reference sequence). The CDR3 contains 15 residues. Trimming removed 2 bases from V and 3 bases from J; junction bases left unmatched: 3. The DNA of the CDR3 is TGTGCCTGGAGTACCGGGACAGGGGGCTACAATGAGCAGTTCTTC. This sequence encodes CAWSTGTGGYNEQFF.

The CDR3 loop reads CAWSWGGTSYNSPLHF. Written as DNA, the CDR3 is TGTGCCTGGAGTTGGGGGGGCACGTCCTATAATTCACCCCTCCACTTT. The chain combines TRBV30 with TRBJ1-6, with D perhaps matching TRBD1 (6 bases). The V gene lost 2 bases and the J gene lost 1 base, with 12 bases spanning the gap. Germline CDR1 is GTSNPN and CDR2 is SVGIG (reference sequence). The CDR3 contains 16 residues.